This entry is about one T cell receptor (beta chain). By its share of the sample, this clone is hyperexpanded (1% or more). Its antigen is still unknown. No quality values exist for individual bases; no much larger clone is one base distant. To identify antigen-specific CD4+ T cell clonotypes by their expansion, the ViraFEST assay first stimulated PBMC with viral peptide pools and then applied TCR sequencing. After less than 13 days of culture, CD4+ T cells were isolated with the EasySep CD4+ T cell isolation kit. PCR-confirmed SARS-CoV-2 infection had occurred in convalescent patients between March and December 2020, before the Alpha, Beta and Delta variants emerged in the United States. Two million PBMC per well were cultured in IMDM with around 5.3% human AB serum, around 10 IU/ml IL-2 and gentamicin, plus 10 ug/ml peptides. A peptide pool from HIV-1 Nef was used as the negative control culture condition. Half of the culture medium was replaced with fresh IL-2-containing medium on days 3 and 7. Unless otherwise noted, each peptide stimulation condition was cultured in triplicate wells. Using Ficoll-Paque Plus gradient centrifugation, PBMC were separated from whole blood and then either used fresh or cryopreserved at -140C. The QIAamp micro DNA kit was used to extract genomic DNA from the cultured CD4+ T cells.

Library preparation used the immunoSEQ multiplex PCR assay. DNA from the cultured and isolated CD4+ T cells underwent TCR beta CDR3 sequencing. The study's processing was this. Non-productive TCR sequences were removed and reads were trimmed to the CDR3 region, keeping CDR3s of at least 7 amino acids. The MANAFEST web app was used to identify antigen-specific clonotypes by comparing expansion in peptide wells with expansion in reference cultures. To count as positive, a clone had to show expansion at FDR<0.05 compared with the reference and with all other wells, an odds ratio above 5, and a frequency above 0.1% in two replicate wells. A clonotype was called cross-reactive if it was significantly expanded both in SARS-CoV-2 spike wells and in at least one common cold coronavirus spike condition. Levenshtein distance calculated with the stringdist R package was used to assess CDR3 similarity, and unrooted trees were constructed with ape in R 3.6.1. TCRdb stores this immuneACCESS table with in-frame sequences only. Part of the clones is absent; in the studies checked, under half of the shortfall reflects unresolved V genes, and no reason is known for the rest. That table gives V, J and clone size, and the DNA gave D and trimming. This sample comprises around 75,000 clones, 60% to 75% of them detected only once. In total, the top ten clones hold around 5% of the sample.

Its CDR3 holds 15 amino acids, cysteine through phenylalanine. Kept here is only the CDR3 DNA, which spans 45 bases and is read in frame from base 1. From V the trimming removes 6 bases and from J it removes 8 bases, while the gene matches leave 12 bases of the junction unaccounted for. Taken from the germline V gene, the CDR1 and CDR2 loops are MNHEY and SVGAGI. This sample was taken from a study of vaccination effects on CD4 cells after COVID-19 (dated by TCRdb to between 2022 and 2023). Context from the whole study: Each participant got two doses of an mRNA SARS-CoV-2 vaccine, either BNT162b2 or mRNA-1273. Cultures from other donors in the study were sequenced with the Oncomine TCR Beta short-read assay on an Illumina iSeq 100. SARS-CoV-2 spike-specific CD4+ TCR repertoires were compared before and after mRNA vaccination in COVID-19 convalescent patients and in infection-naive vaccine recipients. Altogether, around ten COVID-19 convalescent patients and several SARS-CoV-2-naive healthy vaccine recipients made up the full study. Pre-vaccine samples were collected from a couple of convalescent patients 16 days and one week before the first dose, corresponding to 142 and 148 days after COVID-19 diagnosis. General findings and caveats noted by the study authors: The study was limited by a small number of convalescent patients and lacked early post-infection timepoints. Both infection-induced and vaccine-induced clones contracted markedly at late post-vaccination timepoints, which is consistent with waning T cell responses. For convalescent patients, new clones induced by the vaccine made up most of the post-vaccine spike-reactive repertoire, and these new clones were largely distinct from the clones induced by infection.

This TCR was sampled from a human donor who had a prior SARS-CoV-2 infection. This sample comprised CD4+ T cells from PBMCs cultured with HIV peptides, obtained before COVID-19 vaccination. In the paper's terms, the cell subset or site label means: HIV-1 Nef peptide pool negative control/reference culture. The V and J genes are TRBV6-5 and TRBJ1-4; the junction holds 7 bases that match TRBD1. The CDR3 region reads CASSRRQGLREKLFF. The DNA sequence follows: TGTGCCAGCAGCCGCCGACAGGGCTTAAGGGAAAAACTGTTTTTT.